This T cell receptor (beta chain) was obtained from a study of STAT5B mutations in CD4+ large granular lymphocyte leukemia. Sequenced by immunoSEQ multiplex PCR; TCRdb stores in-frame clones only, minus some. This table has around 35,000 clones, 74% appearing once. Comment on this clone: Its antigen remains unknown.

General study points: 8/27 top patient clones versus 2/35 control clones were TRBV06-family. No patients shared main leukemic clonotypes, though 20% to 25% appeared at low frequency elsewhere. Without putative leukemic clones, patient CD4-sorted repertoires remained more clonal than healthy CD4+ repertoires.

Germline-derived CDR1 and CDR2 are SGHTA and FQGTGA. The CDR3 is 16 residues long. Trimming at V came to 0 bases and at J to 4 bases, leaving 5 bases not matched to a gene. The chain links TRBV7-3 to TRBJ2-5; 10 bases are shared with TRBD2. The source is a human donor in good health. The sample was CD4+ T cells from blood buffy coats. CDR3 protein: CASSLTGLAGVETQYF. In DNA, the CDR3 is TGTGCCAGCAGCTTAACGGGGCTAGCGGGAGTAGAGACCCAGTACTTC.